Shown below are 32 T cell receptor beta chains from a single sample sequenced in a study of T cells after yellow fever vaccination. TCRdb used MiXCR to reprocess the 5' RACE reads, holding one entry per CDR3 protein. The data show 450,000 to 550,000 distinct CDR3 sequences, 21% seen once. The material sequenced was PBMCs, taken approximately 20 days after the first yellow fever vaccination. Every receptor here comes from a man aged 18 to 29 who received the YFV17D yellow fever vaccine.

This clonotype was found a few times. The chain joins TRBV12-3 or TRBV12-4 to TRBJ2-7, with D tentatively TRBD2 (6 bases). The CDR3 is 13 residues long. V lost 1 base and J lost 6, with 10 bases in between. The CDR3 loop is CASSLGSGLEQYV. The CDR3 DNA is TGTGCCAGCAGTTTAGGCAGCGGGCTCGAGCAGTACGTC.

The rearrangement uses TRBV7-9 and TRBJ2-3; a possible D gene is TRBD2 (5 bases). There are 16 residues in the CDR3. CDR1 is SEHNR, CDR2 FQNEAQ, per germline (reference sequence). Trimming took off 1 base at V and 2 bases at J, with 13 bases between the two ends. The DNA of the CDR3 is TGTGCCAGCAGCTTAGTCCCCACTAGTTTCACAGATACGCAGTATTTT. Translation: CASSLVPTSFTDTQYF. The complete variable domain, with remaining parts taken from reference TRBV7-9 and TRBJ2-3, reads DTGVSQNPRHKITKRGQNVTFRCDPISEHNRLYWYRQTLGQGPEFLTYFQNEAQLEKSRLLSDRFSAERPKGSFSTLEIQRTEQGDSAMYLCASSLVPTSFTDTQYFGPGTRLTVL.

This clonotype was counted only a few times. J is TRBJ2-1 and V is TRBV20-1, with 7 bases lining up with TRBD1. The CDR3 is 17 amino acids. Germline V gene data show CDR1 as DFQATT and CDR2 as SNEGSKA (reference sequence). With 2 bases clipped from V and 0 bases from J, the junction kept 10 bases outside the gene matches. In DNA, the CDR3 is TGCAGTGCTAGACCGAACCTCGGGGACAGCTCCTACAATGAGCAGTTCTTC. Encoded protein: CSARPNLGDSSYNEQFF.

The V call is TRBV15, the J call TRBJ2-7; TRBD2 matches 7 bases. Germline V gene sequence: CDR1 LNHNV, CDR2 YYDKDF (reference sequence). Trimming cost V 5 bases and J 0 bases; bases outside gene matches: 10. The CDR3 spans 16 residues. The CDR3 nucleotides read TGTGCCACCAGCGAGACCGGAGGCGGGGGCTCCTACGAGCAGTACTTC. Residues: CATSETGGGGSYEQYF.

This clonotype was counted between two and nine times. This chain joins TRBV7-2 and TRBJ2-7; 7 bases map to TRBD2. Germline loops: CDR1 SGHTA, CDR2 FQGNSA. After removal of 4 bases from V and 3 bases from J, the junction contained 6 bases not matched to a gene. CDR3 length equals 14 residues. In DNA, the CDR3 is TGTGCCAGCAGCTCCCCAGGGAGGGTCTACGAGCAGTACTTC. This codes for CASSSPGRVYEQYF.

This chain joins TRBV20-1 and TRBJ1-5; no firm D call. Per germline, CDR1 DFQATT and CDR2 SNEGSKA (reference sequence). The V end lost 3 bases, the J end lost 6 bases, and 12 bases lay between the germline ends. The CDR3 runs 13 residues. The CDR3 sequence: CSASYVARQPQHF. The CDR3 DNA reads TGCAGTGCTAGTTATGTGGCACGTCAGCCCCAGCATTTT.

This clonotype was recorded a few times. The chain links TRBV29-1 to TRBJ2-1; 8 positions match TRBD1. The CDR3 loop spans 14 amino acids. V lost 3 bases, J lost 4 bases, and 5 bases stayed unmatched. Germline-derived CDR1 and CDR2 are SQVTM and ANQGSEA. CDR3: CSVEARGLYNEQFF. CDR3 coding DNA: TGCAGCGTTGAGGCCAGGGGGCTTTACAATGAGCAGTTCTTC.

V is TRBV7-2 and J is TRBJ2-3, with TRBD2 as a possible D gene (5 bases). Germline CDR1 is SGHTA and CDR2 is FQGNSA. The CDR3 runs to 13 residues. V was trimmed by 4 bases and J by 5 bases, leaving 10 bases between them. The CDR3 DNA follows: TGTGCCAGCAGCTCAAACCGGGGAGATACGCAGTATTTT. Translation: CASSSNRGDTQYF.

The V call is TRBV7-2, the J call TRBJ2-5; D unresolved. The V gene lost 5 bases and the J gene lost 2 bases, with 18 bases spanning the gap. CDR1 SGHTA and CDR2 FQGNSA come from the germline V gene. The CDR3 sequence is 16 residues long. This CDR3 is CASSVGAPTSQETQYF. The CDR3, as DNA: TGTGCCAGCAGCGTCGGTGCCCCGACTTCTCAAGAGACCCAGTACTTC.

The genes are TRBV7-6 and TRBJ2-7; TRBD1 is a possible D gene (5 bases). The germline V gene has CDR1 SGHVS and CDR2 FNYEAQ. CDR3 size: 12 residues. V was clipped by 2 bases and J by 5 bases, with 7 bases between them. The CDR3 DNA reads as TGTGCCAGCAGCTTAAGGGGTAACGAGCAGTACTTC. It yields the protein CASSLRGNEQYF.

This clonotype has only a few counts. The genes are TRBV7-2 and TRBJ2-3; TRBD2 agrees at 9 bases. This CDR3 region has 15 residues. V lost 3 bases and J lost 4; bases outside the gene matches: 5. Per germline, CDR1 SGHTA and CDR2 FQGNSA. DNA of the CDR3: TGTGCCAGCAGCTTGTTGCGGGGGGGCCCAGATACGCAGTATTTT. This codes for CASSLLRGGPDTQYF.

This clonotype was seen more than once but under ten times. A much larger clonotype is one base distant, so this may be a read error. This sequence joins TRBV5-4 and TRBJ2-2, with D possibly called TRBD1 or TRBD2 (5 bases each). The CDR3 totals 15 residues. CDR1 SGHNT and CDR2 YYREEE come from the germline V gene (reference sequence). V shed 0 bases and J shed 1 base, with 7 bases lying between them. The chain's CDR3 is CASSLVGVNTGELFF. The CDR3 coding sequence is TGTGCCAGCAGCTTGGTGGGGGTGAACACCGGGGAGCTGTTTTTT. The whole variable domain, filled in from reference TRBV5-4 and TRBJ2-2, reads ETGVTQSPTHLIKTRGQQVTLRCSSQSGHNTVSWYQQALGQGPQFIFQYYREEENGRGNFPPRFSGLQFPNYSSELNVNALELDDSALYLCASSLVGVNTGELFFGEGSRLTVL.

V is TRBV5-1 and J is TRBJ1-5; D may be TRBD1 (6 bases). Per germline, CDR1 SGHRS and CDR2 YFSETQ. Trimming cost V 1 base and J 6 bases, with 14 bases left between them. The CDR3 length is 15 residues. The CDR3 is CASSLQTGKGQPQHF. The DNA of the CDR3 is TGCGCCAGCAGCTTGCAAACAGGGAAGGGTCAGCCCCAGCATTTT.

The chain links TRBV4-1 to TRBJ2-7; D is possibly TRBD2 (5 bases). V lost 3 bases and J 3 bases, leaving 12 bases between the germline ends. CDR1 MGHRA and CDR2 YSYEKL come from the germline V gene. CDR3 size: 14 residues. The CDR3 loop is CASSHKIGGYEQYF. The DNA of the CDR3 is TGCGCCAGCAGCCATAAGATTGGAGGCTACGAGCAGTACTTC.

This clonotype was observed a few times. The CDR3 reads CASSPGLYVTGELFF. The CDR3 region has the DNA TGTGCCAGCAGCCCGGGACTATATGTCACCGGGGAGCTGTTTTTT. The rearrangement joins TRBV7-9 to TRBJ2-2, with TRBD2 identical over 7 bases. This CDR3 has 15 amino acids. V was clipped by 5 bases and J by 4 bases; unmatched bases: 7. Germline CDR1 is SEHNR and CDR2 is FQNEAQ (reference sequence).

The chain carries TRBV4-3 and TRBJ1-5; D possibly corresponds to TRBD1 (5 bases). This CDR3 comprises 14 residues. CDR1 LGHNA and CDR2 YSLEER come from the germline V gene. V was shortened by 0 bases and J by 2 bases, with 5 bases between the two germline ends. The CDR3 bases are TGCGCCAGCAGCCAAGAACAGGGCAATCAGCCCCAGCATTTT. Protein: CASSQEQGNQPQHF.

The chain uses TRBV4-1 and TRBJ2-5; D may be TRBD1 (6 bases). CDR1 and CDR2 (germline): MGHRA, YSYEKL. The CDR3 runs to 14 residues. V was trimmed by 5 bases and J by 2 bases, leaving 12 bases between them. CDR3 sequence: CASSFPGQQETQYF. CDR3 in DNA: TGCGCCAGCAGCTTTCCGGGACAACAAGAGACCCAGTACTTC.

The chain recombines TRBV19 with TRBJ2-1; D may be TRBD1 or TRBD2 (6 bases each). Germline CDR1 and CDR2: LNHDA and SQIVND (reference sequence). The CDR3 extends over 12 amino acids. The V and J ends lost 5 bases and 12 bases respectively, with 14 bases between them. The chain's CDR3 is CASSPPGGGQFF. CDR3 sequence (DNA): TGTGCCAGTAGTCCCCCTGGAGGGGGGCAGTTCTTC.

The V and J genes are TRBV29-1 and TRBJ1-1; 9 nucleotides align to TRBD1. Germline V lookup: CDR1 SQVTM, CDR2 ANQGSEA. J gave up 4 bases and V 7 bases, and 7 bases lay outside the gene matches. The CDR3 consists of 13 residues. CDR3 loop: CSGQGDLGTEAFF. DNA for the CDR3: TGCAGCGGACAGGGGGACCTGGGCACTGAAGCTTTCTTT.

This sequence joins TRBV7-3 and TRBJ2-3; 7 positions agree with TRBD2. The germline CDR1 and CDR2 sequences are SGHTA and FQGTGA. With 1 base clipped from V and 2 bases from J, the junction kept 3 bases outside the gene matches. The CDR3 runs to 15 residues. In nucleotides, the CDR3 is TGTGCCAGCAGCTTAATGGGGGGGGACACAGATACGCAGTATTTT. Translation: CASSLMGGDTDTQYF.

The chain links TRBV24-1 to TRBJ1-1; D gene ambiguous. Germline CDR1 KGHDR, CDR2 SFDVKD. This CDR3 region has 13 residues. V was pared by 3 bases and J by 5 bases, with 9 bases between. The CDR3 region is CATSDEGGTEAFF. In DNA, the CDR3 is TGTGCCACCAGTGATGAAGGTGGGACTGAAGCTTTCTTT.

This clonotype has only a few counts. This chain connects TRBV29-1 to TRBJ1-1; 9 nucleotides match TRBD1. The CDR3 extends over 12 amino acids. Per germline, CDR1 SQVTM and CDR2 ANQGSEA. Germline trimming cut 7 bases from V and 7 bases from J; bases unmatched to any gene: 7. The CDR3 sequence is CSAQQGADEAFF. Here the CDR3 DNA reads TGCAGCGCCCAACAGGGGGCGGATGAAGCTTTCTTT.

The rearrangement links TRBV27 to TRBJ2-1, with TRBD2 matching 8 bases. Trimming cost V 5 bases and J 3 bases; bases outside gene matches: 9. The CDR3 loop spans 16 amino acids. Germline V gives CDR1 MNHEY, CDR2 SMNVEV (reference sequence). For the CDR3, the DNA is TGTGCCAGCAGTCCGGGGACTAGTCGGTTCTACAATGAGCAGTTCTTC. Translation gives CASSPGTSRFYNEQFF.

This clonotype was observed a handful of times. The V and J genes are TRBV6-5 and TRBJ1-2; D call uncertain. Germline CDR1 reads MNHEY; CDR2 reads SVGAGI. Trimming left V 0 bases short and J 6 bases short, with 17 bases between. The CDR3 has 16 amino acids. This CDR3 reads CASSYSSTWDGDGYTF. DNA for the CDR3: TGTGCCAGCAGTTACTCGAGTACATGGGATGGGGATGGCTACACCTTC.

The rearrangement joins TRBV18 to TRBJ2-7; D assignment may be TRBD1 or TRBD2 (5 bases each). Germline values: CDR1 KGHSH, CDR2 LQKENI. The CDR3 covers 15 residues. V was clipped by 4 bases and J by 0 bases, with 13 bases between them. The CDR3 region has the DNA TGTGCCAGCTCACTAGCAGCAGGGAGCTCCTACGAGCAGTACTTC. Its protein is CASSLAAGSSYEQYF.

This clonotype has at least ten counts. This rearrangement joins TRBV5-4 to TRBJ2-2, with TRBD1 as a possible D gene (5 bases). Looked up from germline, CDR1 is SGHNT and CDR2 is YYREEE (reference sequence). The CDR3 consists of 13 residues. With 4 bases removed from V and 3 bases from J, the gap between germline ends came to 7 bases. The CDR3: CASSRQYTGELFF. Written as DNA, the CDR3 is TGTGCCAGCAGCCGACAGTACACCGGGGAGCTGTTTTTT.

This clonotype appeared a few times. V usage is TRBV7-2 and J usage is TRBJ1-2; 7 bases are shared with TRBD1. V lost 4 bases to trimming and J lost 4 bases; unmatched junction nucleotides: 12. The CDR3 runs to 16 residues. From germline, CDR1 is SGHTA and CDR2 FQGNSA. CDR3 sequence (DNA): TGTGCCAGCAGCTACAAAGGGGGCGCTGAGGGCTATGGCTACACCTTC. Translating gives CASSYKGGAEGYGYTF.

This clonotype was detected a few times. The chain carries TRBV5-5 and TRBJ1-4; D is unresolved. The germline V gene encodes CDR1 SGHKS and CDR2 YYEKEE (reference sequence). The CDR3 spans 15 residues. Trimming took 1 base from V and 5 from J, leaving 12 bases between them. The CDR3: CASSLWRTENEKLFF. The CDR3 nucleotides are TGTGCCAGCAGCTTGTGGAGGACCGAGAATGAAAAACTGTTTTTT.

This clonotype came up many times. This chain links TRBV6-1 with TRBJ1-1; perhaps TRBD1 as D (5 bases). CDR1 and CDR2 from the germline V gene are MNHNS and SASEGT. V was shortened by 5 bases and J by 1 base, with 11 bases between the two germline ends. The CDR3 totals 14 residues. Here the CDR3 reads CASSTQTENTEAFF. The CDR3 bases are TGTGCCAGCAGTACCCAGACAGAGAACACTGAAGCTTTCTTT.

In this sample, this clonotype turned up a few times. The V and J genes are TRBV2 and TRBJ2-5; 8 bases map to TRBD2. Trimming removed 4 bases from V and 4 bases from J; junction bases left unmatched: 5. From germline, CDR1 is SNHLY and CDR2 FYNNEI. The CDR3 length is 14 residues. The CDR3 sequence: CASSVGSGVETQYF. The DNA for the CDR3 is TGTGCCAGCAGTGTAGGTAGCGGGGTAGAGACCCAGTACTTC.

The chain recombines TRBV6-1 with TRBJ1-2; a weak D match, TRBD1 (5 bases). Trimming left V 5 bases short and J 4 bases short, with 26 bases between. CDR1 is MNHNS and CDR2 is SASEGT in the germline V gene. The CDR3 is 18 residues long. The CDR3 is CASSLPGTQGKGFYGYTF. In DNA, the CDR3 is TGTGCCAGCAGTCTGCCCGGGACCCAGGGAAAAGGCTTCTATGGCTACACCTTC.

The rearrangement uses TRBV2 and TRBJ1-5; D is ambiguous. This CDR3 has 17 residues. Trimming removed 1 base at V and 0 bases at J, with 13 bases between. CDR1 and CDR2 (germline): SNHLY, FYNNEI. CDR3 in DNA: TGTGCCAGCAGTGAAGGTCAGACCGTCCATAGCAATCAGCCCCAGCATTTT. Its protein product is CASSEGQTVHSNQPQHF.